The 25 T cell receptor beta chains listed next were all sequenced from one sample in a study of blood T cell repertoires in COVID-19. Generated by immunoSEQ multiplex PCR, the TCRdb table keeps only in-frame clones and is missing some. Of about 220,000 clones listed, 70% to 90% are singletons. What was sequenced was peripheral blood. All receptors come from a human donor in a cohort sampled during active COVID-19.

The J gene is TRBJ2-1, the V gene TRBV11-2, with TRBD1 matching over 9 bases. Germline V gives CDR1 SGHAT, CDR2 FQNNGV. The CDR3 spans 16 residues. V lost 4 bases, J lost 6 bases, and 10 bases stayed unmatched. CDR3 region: CASSSSGGQGSNEQFF. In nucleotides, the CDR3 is TGTGCCAGCAGCTCCTCCGGGGGACAGGGTAGCAATGAGCAGTTCTTC. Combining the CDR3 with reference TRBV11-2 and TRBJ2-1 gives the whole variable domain EAGVAQSPRYKIIEKRQSVAFWCNPISGHATLYWYQQILGQGPKLLIQFQNNGVVDDSQLPKDRFSAERLKGVDSTLKIQPAKLEDSAVYLCASSSSGGQGSNEQFFGPGTRLTVL.

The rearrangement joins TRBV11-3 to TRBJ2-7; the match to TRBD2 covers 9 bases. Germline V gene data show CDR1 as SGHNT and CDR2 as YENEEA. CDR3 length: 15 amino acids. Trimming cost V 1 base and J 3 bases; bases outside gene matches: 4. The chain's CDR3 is CASSLGGSGSYEQYF. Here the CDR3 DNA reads TGTGCCAGCAGCTTAGGAGGTAGCGGGAGCTACGAGCAGTACTTC.

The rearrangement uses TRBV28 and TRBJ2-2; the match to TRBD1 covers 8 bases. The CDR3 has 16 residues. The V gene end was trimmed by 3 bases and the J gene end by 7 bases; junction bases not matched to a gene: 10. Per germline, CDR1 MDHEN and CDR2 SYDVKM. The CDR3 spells CASSLADREYHGELFF. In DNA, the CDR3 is TGTGCCAGCAGTTTGGCGGACAGGGAGTACCACGGGGAGCTGTTTTTT. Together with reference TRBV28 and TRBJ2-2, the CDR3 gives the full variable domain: DVKVTQSSRYLVKRTGEKVFLECVQDMDHENMFWYRQDPGLGLRLIYFSYDVKMKEKGDIPEGYSVSREKKERFSLILESASTNQTSMYLCASSLADREYHGELFFGEGSRLTVL.

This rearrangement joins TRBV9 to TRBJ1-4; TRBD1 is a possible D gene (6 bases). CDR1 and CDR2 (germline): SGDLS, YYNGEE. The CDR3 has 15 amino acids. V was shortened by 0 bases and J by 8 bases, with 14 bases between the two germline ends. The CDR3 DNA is TGTGCCAGCAGCGTAGGGGCAGGGGCAGGCGAAAAACTGTTTTTT. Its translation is CASSVGAGAGEKLFF.

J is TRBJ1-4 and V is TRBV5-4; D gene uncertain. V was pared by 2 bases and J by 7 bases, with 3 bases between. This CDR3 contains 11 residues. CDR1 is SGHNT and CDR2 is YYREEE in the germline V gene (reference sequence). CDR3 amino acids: CASSFREKLFF. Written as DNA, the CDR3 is TGTGCCAGCAGCTTCCGTGAAAAACTGTTTTTT.

The CDR3 sequence is CASSLFGGAYGYTF. CDR3 DNA: TGTGCCAGCAGCTTATTCGGGGGGGCCTATGGCTACACCTTC. The chain recombines TRBV7-8 with TRBJ1-2; perhaps TRBD1 as D (6 bases). The V end was cut by 2 bases, the J end by 4 bases, with 11 bases between. Germline V gene data show CDR1 as SGHVS and CDR2 as FQNEAQ. This CDR3 has 14 amino acids.

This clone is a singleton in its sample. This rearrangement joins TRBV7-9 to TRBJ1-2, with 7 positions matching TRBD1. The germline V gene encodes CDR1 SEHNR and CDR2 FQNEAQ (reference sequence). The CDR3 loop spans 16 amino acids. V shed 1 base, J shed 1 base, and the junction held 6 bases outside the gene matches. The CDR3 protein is CASSLGEQGINYGYTF. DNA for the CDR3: TGTGCCAGCAGCTTAGGGGAACAGGGGATTAACTATGGCTACACCTTC.

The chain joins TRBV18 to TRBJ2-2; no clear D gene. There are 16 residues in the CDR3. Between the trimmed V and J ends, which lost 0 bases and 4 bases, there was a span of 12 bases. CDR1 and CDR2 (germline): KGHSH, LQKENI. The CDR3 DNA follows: TGTGCCAGCTCACCACCGAGGTCCCGCTCCACCGGGGAGCTGTTTTTT. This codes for CASSPPRSRSTGELFF.

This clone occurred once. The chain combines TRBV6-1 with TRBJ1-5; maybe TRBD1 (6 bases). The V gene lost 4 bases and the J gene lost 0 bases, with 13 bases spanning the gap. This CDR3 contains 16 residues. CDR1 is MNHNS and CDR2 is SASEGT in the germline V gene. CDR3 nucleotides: TGTGCCAGCAGTGGGCTACAGGGTTATAGCAATCAGCCCCAGCATTTT. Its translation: CASSGLQGYSNQPQHF.

CDR3 sequence: CASKGLVGTDTQYF. CDR3 coding DNA: TGTGCCAGCAAAGGACTAGTTGGCACAGATACGCAGTATTTT. The J gene is TRBJ2-3, the V gene TRBV2; 7 nucleotides align to TRBD2. Germline lookup yields CDR1 SNHLY and CDR2 FYNNEI. The CDR3 contains 14 residues. V lost 7 bases to trimming and J lost 1 base; unmatched junction nucleotides: 5.

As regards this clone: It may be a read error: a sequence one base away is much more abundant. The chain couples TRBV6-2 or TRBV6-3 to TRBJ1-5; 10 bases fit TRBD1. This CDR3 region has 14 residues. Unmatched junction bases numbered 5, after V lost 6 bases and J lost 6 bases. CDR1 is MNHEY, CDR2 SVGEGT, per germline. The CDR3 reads CASSRGQGGQPQHF. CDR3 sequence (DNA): TGTGCCAGCAGCCGAGGACAGGGGGGTCAGCCCCAGCATTTT.

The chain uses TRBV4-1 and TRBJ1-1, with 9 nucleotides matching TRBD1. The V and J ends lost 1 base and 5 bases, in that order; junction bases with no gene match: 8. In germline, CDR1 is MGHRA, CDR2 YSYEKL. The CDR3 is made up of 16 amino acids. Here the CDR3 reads CASSQGKGTGYTEAFF. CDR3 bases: TGCGCCAGCAGCCAAGGCAAAGGGACAGGGTATACTGAAGCTTTCTTT.

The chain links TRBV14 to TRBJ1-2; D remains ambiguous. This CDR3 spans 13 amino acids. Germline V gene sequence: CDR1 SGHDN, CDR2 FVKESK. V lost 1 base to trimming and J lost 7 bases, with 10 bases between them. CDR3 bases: TGTGCCAGCAGCCAAGTGTCGTCGGGTGGCTACACCTTC. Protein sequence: CASSQVSSGGYTF.

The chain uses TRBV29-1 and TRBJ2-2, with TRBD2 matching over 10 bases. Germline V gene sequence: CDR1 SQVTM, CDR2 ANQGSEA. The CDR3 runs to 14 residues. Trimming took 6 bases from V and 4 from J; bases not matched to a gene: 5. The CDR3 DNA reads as TGCAGCGTGATTAGCGGGAGGTCCACCGGGGAGCTGTTTTTT. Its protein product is CSVISGRSTGELFF.

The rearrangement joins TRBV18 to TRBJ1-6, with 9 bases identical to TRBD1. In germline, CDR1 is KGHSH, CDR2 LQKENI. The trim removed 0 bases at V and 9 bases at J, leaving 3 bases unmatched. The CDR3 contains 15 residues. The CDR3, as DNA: TGTGCCAGCTCACCACCTGGGACAGGGACTTCACCCCTCCACTTT. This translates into CASSPPGTGTSPLHF.

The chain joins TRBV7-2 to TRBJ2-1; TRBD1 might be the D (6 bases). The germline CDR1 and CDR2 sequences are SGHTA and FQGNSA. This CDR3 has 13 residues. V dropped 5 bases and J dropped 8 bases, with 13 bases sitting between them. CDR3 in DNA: TGTGCCAGCAGCATAACAGGGTCGGATGAGCAGTTCTTC. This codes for CASSITGSDEQFF.

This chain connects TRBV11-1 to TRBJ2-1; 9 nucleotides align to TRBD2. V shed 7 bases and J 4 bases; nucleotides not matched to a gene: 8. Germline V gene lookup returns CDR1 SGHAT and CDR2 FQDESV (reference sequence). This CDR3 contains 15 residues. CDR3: CASTDSGGSYNEQFF. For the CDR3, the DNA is TGTGCCAGCACGGACAGCGGGGGGTCATACAATGAGCAGTTCTTC.

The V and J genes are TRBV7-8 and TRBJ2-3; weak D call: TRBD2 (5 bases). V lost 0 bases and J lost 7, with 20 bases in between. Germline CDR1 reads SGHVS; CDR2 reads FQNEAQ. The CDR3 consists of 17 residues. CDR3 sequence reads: CASSLASASRIQYTQYF. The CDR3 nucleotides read TGTGCCAGCAGCTTAGCGTCGGCTAGCAGGATACAATATACGCAGTATTTT.

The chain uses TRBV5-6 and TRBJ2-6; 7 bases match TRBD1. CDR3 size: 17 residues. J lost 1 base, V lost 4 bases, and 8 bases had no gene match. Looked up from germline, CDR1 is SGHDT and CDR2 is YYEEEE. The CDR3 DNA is TGTGCCAGCAGCCGACCTCACAGGGGATCTGGGGCCAACGTCCTGACTTTC. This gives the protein CASSRPHRGSGANVLTF.

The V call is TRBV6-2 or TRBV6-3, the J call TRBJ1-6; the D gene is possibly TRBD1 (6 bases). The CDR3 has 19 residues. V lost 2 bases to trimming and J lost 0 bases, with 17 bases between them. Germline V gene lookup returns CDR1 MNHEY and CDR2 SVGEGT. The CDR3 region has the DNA TGTGCCAGCAGTTACCCGGGAAAGGGGGTCAGCTCCTATAATTCACCCCTCCACTTT. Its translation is CASSYPGKGVSSYNSPLHF.

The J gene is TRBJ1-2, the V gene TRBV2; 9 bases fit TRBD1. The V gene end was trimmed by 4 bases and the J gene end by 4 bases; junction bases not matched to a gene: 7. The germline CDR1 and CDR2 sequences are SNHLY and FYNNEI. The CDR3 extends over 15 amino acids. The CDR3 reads CASSAPGQGLYGYTF. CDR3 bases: TGTGCCAGCAGTGCACCGGGACAGGGTCTCTATGGCTACACCTTC.

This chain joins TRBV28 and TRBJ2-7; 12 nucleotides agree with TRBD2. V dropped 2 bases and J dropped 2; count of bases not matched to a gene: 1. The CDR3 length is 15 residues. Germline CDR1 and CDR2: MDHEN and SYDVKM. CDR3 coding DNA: TGTGCCAGCAGTTTACCTAGCGGGGGGGCCTACGAGCAGTACTTC. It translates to CASSLPSGGAYEQYF.

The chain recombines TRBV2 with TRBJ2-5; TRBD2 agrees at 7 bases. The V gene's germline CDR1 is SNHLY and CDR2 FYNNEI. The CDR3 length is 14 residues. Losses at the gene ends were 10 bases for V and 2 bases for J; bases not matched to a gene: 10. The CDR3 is CANLRSSGQETQYF. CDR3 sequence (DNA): TGTGCCAACCTCCGTTCTAGCGGACAAGAGACCCAGTACTTC.

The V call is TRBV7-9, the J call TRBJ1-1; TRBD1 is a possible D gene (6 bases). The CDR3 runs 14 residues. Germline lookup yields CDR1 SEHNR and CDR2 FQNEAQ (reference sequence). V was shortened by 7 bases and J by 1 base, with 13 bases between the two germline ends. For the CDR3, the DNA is TGTGCCAGCACCAATTCAGGGGCGAACACTGAAGCTTTCTTT. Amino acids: CASTNSGANTEAFF.

The CDR3: CASSPDRATGNTIYF. The CDR3 DNA reads TGTGCCAGCAGTCCGGACAGGGCAACAGGAAACACCATATATTTT. V gene TRBV7-2 combines with J gene TRBJ1-3; 8 positions match TRBD1. Germline V gene data show CDR1 as SGHTA and CDR2 as FQGNSA. The CDR3 consists of 15 residues. V lost 6 bases and J lost 4; bases outside the gene matches: 8.